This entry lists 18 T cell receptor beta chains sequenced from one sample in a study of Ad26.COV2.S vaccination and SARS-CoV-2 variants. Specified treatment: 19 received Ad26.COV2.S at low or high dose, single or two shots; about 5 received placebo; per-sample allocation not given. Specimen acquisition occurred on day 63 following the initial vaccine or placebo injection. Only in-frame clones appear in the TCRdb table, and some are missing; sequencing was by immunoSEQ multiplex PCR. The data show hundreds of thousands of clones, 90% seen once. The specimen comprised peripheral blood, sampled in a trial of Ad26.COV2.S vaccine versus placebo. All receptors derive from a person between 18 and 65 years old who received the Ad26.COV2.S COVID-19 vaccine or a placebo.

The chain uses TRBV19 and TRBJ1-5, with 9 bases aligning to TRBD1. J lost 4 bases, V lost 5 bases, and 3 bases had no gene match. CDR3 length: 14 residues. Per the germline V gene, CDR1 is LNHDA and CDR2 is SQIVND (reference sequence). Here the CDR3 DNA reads TGTGCCAGTAGTCCACAGGGGGCAAATCAGCCCCAGCATTTT. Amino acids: CASSPQGANQPQHF.

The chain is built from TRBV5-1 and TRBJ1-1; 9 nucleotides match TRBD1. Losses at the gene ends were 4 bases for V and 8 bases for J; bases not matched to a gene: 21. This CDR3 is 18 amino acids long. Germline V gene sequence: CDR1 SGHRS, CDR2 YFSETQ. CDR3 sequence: CASSLRQTGGESTLEAFF. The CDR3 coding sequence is TGCGCCAGCAGCCTAAGACAGACAGGGGGGGAGTCGACACTGGAAGCTTTCTTT.

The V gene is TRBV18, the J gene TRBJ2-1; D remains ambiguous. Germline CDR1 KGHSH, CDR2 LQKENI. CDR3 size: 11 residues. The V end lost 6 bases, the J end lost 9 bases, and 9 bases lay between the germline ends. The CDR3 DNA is TGTGCCAGCTCGCTAGGCTTTGAGCAGTTCTTC. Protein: CASSLGFEQFF.

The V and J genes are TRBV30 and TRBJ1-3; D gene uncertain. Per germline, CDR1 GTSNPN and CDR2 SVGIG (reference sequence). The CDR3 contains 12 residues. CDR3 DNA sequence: TGTGCTTCGTCTTACGGGGGAAACACCATATATTTT. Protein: CASSYGGNTIYF.

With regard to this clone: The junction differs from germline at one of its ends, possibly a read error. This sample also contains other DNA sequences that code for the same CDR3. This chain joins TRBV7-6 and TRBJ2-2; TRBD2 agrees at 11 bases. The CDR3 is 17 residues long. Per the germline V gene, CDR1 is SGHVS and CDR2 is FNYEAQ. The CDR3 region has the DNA TGTGCCAGCAGGATGACTAGCGGGGCTACAAACACTGGGGAGCTGTTTTTT. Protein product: CASRMTSGATNTGELFF.

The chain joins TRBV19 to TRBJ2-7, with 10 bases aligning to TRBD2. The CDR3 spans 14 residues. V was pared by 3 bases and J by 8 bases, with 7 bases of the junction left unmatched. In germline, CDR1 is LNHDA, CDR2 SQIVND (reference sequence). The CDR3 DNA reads TGTGCCAGTAGTATCTCTAGCGGGAGTCATCAGCAGTACTTC. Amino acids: CASSISSGSHQQYF.

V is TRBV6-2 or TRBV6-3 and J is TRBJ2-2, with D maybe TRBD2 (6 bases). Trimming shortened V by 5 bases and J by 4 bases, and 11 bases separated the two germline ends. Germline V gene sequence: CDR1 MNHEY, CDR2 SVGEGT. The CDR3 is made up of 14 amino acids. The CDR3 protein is CASSHLGGTGELFF. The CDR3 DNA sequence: TGTGCCAGCAGTCACCTCGGGGGCACCGGGGAGCTGTTTTTT.

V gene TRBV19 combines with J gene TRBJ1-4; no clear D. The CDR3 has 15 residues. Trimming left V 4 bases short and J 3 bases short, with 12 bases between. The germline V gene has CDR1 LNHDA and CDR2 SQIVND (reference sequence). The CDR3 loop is CASSTHRSANEKLFF. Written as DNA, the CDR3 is TGTGCCAGTAGTACCCACCGGTCGGCTAATGAAAAACTGTTTTTT.

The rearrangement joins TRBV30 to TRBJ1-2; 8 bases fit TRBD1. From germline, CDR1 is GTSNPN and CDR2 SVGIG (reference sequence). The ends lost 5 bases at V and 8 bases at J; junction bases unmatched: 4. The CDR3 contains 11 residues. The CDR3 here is CAWDRGIGYTF. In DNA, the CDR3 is TGTGCCTGGGACAGGGGAATAGGCTACACCTTC.

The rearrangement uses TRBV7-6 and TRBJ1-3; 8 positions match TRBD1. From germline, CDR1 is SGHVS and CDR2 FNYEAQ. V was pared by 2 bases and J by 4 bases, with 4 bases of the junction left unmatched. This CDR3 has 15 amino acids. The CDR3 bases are TGTGCCAGCAGCTTATGGGACAGGTCCGGAAACACCATATATTTT. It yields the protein CASSLWDRSGNTIYF. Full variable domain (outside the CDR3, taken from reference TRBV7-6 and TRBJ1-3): GAGVSQSPRYKVTKRGQDVALRCDPISGHVSLYWYRQALGQGPEFLTYFNYEAQQDKSGLPNDRFSAERPEGSISTLTIQRTEQRDSAMYRCASSLWDRSGNTIYFGEGSWLTVV.

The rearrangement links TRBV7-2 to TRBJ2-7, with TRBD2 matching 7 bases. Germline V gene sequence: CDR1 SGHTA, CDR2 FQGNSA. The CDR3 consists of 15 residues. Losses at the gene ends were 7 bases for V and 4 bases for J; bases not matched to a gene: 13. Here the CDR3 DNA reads TGTGCCAGCACCCAAGACGCGGGAGAGGCGTACGAGCAGTACTTC. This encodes CASTQDAGEAYEQYF.

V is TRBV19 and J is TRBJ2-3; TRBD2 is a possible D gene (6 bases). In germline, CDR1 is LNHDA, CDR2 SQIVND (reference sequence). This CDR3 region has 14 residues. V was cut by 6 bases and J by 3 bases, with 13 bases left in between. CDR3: CASREGRGTDTQYF. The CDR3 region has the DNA TGTGCCAGTAGGGAGGGAAGGGGAACAGATACGCAGTATTTT.

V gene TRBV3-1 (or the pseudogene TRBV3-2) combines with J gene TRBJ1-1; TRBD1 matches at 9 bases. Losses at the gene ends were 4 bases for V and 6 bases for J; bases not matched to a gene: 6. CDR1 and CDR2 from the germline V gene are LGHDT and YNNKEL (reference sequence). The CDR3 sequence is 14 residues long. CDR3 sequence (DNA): TGTGCCAGCAGCCCTGGACAGGGGAGGGCTGAAGCTTTCTTT. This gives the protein CASSPGQGRAEAFF.

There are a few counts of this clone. The CDR3 here is CASSYRVGTANSPLHF. For the CDR3, the DNA is TGTGCCAGCAGTTACCGTGTGGGGACAGCGAATTCACCCCTCCACTTT. The chain links TRBV6-2 or TRBV6-3 to TRBJ1-6; 7 bases are a match to TRBD1. CDR3 length: 16 residues. The ends lost 2 bases at V and 7 bases at J; junction bases unmatched: 8. Germline CDR1 is MNHEY and CDR2 is SVGEGT.

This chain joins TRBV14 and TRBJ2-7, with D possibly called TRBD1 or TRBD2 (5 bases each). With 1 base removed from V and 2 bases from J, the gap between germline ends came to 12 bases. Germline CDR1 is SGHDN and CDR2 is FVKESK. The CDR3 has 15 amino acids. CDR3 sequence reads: CASSQGPGTTYEQYF. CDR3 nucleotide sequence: TGTGCCAGCAGCCAAGGGCCTGGGACCACCTACGAGCAGTACTTC.

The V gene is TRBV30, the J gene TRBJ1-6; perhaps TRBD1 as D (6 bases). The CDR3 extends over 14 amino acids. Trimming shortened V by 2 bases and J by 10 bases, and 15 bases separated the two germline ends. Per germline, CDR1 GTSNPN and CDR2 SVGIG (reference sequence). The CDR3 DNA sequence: TGTGCCTGGAGTCCTGGAGGGGGTCAATCACCCCTCCACTTT. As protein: CAWSPGGGQSPLHF. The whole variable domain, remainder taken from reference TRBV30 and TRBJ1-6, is SQTIHQWPATLVQPVGSPLSLECTVEGTSNPNLYWYRQAAGRGLQLLFYSVGIGQISSEVPQNLSASRPQDRQFILSSKKLLLSDSGFYLCAWSPGGGQSPLHFGNGTRLTVT.

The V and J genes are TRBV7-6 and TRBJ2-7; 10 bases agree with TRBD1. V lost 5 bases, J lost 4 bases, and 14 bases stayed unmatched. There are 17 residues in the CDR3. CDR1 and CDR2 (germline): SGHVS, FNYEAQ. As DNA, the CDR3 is TGTGCCAGCAGCGTTAGCTCCCTGACAGGGGGCGTTTACGAGCAGTACTTC. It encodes CASSVSSLTGGVYEQYF.

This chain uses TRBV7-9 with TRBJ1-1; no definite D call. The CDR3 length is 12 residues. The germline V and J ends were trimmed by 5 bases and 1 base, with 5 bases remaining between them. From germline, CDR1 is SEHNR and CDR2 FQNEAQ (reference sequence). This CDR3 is CASSQKNTEAFF. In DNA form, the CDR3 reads TGTGCCAGCAGCCAGAAGAACACTGAAGCTTTCTTT.